The source of this TCR beta chain is a study of OX40 agonist ivuxolimab in advanced cancers. Study details: Across the patients, intravenous ivuxolimab was delivered every 2 weeks at 0.01 to 10 mg/kg.

Of note for this clone: Its antigen is unknown.

The V gene end was trimmed by 5 bases and the J gene end by 2 bases; junction bases not matched to a gene: 8. There are 15 residues in the CDR3. Per germline, CDR1 SEHNR and CDR2 FQNEAQ (reference sequence). Autoimmune disease history or systemic immunosuppression disqualified patients. Regarding the study as a whole: At 0.1 to 3.0 mg/kg and by week 6, CD4+ and CD8+ T cells in the blood had expanded clonally.

Here immunoSEQ multiplex PCR was the method, and the copy in TCRdb shows in-frame clones only, minus some. The sample records tens of thousands of clones, roughly nine tenths being singletons. This chain links TRBV7-9 with TRBJ2-5; 7 nucleotides agree with TRBD1. The TCR was taken from an adult with an advanced solid tumor such as melanoma, head and neck, liver or kidney cancer. Sequencing used CD4+ or CD8+ T cells sorted from blood, obtained in a trial of the OX40 agonist ivuxolimab. The DNA of the CDR3 is TGTGCCAGCAGCGCAGGGACAGCAGGACAAGAGACCCAGTACTTC. Translation: CASSAGTAGQETQYF.